Listed below are T cell receptor beta chains from one sample, sequenced in a study of T cell repertoires in cytomegalovirus infection. Each CDR3 protein is one row after TCRdb ran MiXCR on the reads. Of around 900,000 distinct CDR3 sequences listed, approximately 31% are singletons. Antigens of these TCRs are unknown. The sequences come from cultured CD8+ T cells from PBMCs, collected from culture after CMV antigen stimulation. All receptors derive from a human donor in good health (CMV status not recorded). Some clones in this sample may be carry-over from other donors' samples. The CDR3 runs from the conserved cysteine through the conserved F or W. A D gene is named only where the DNA matches it firmly. The listing skips clone size in some rows; elsewhere it reads once, few, many or a size class.

>.|TRBV4-2|.|TRBJ1-5
TGTGCCAGCAGCCAAGATCCAGGGCAGGACAATCAGCCCCAGCATTTT
CASSQDPGQDNQPQHF
>.|TRBV28|.|TRBJ2-7
TGTGCCAGCAGTACTTATCTCACAGGGTCATCTACGTACGAGCAGTACTTC
CASSTYLTGSSTYEQYF
>.|TRBV25-1|few|TRBJ1-1
TGTGCCAGCAGTGATTCTGGGCGGTTTAACACTGAAGCTTTCTTT
CASSDSGRFNTEAFF
>TRBD2|TRBV4-1|.|TRBJ2-1
TGCGCCCGCAGCCAAGGGGCTAGCGGGGGGTCCTACAATGAGCAGTTCTTC
CARSQGASGGSYNEQFF
>.|TRBV7-9|few|TRBJ1-5
TGTGCCAGCAGCTTAGGAGGGTTGACCCAGCATTTT
CASSLGGLTQHF
>TRBD1|TRBV6-5|.|TRBJ2-1
TGTGCCAGTTCCGGGACAGAGAACAATGAGCAGTTCTTC
CASSGTENNEQFF
>.|TRBV6-1|.|TRBJ2-5
TGTGCCAGCAGTGAACGGGACACTTTCCAAGAGACCCAGTACTTC
CASSERDTFQETQYF
>TRBD1|TRBV4-1|few|TRBJ1-1
TGCGCCAGCAGCCAAGGTCTGGGACAGGGCTTTGAAGCTTTCTTT
CASSQGLGQGFEAFF
>.|TRBV19|few|TRBJ1-4
TGTGCCAGTAGTATATTGAATCGGGAATACGAGGAAAAACTGTTTTTT
CASSILNREYEEKLFF
>.|TRBV4-2|few|TRBJ1-1
TGTGCCAGCAGCCAGGGGGCTTCTGAAGCTTTCTTT
CASSQGASEAFF
>.|TRBV7-9|.|TRBJ2-1
TGTGCCAGCACCCCCCCGAGGGAGAATGAGCAGTTCTTC
CASTPPRENEQFF
>TRBD1|TRBV7-9|.|TRBJ1-2
TGTGCCAGCAGCACCCGGGACAGCGCTTATGGCTACACCTTC
CASSTRDSAYGYTF
>TRBD1|TRBV5-6|few|TRBJ2-3
TGTGCCAGCATCCGAGGGGGCCCGACAGATACGCAGTATTTT
CASIRGGPTDTQYF
>.|TRBV7-7|few|TRBJ2-7
TGTGCTAGCAGCCCAAGGGACTCCCGAGGCGAGCAGTACTTC
CASSPRDSRGEQYF
>.|TRBV20-1|.|TRBJ2-7
TGCAGTGCTCCGACCCTCGGGAGCTACGAGCAGTACTTC
CSAPTLGSYEQYF
>TRBD1|TRBV12-3/TRBV12-4|.|TRBJ2-2
TGTGCCATCAGTTTAGTCGGGCAGGGGGCGATAACCGGGGAGCTGTTTTTT
CAISLVGQGAITGELFF
>.|TRBV24-1|.|TRBJ1-5
TGTGCCACCAGTGAAGGGGTCAATCAGCCCCAGCATTTT
CATSEGVNQPQHF
>.|TRBV28|.|TRBJ1-1
TGTGTCAGCAGTTTACGGGTATGGACTGAAGCTTTCTTT
CVSSLRVWTEAFF
>TRBD1|TRBV27|.|TRBJ1-1
TGTGCCAGCAGTTCCCGACGGGTTCCAGGGGGCAAGGGTGAAGCTTTCTTT
CASSSRRVPGGKGEAFF
>.|TRBV18|.|TRBJ1-2
TGTGCCAGCTCACCGGGCAGTCTAATCTATGGCTACACCTTC
CASSPGSLIYGYTF
>TRBD2|TRBV6-2/TRBV6-3|many|TRBJ2-3
TGTGCCAGCAGTTTTATAGCGGGGGGCGCGGCCGATACGCAGTATTTT
CASSFIAGGAADTQYF
>TRBD1|TRBV10-2|.|TRBJ1-5
TGCGCCAGCTGGGACAGTCAATCATATAGCAATCAGCCCCAGCATTTT
CASWDSQSYSNQPQHF
>TRBD1|TRBV6-2/TRBV6-3|.|TRBJ2-3
TGTGCCAGCAACTTAGGGACAGGGAGCGCAGATACGCAGTATTTT
CASNLGTGSADTQYF
>TRBD1|TRBV14|few|TRBJ1-2
TGTGCCAGCAGCCACATAGGACAGGGACCGATCTATGGCTACACCTTC
CASSHIGQGPIYGYTF
>TRBD1|TRBV29-1|.|TRBJ1-3
TGCAGCGTGCTACAGGGGACTGGAAACACCATATATTTT
CSVLQGTGNTIYF
>TRBD1|TRBV7-3|.|TRBJ1-6
TGTGCCAGCAACAAGGGACAGGGATTTAATTCACCCCTCCACTTT
CASNKGQGFNSPLHF
>.|TRBV6-6|.|TRBJ1-1
TGTGCCAGCAATACCCCCGGGGGCTACACTGAAGCTTTCTTT
CASNTPGGYTEAFF
>TRBD2|TRBV27|many|TRBJ2-7
TGTGCCAGCAGTTCGGGACTAGATACGTCTGAGCAGTACTTC
CASSSGLDTSEQYF
>.|TRBV27|many|TRBJ2-1
TGTGCCAGCAGTTATGACCTAAAGCAGTTCTTC
CASSYDLKQFF
>TRBD2|TRBV6-6|few|TRBJ2-2
TGTGCCAGCAGTTATACTAGCGGGGGAAGCAACACCGGGGAGCTGTTTTTT
CASSYTSGGSNTGELFF
>.|TRBV5-5|.|TRBJ2-7
TGTGCCAGCAGCACCCCCTCCTGGGACCGGACCGGCGGAACCTACGAGCAGTACTTC
CASSTPSWDRTGGTYEQYF
>.|TRBV7-2|many|TRBJ2-7
TGTGCCAGCAGCTTATTGGGACACTACGAGCAGTACTTC
CASSLLGHYEQYF
>TRBD1|TRBV4-3|few|TRBJ2-1
TGCGCCAGCAGCCACTCCGGGACAGGGGGGGGCAATGAGCAGTTCTTC
CASSHSGTGGGNEQFF